A selection of T cell receptor beta chains follows, all from one sample in a study of control samples from healthy donors and cancer patients. TCRdb's copy holds only in-frame clones and misses some; the assay was immunoSEQ multiplex PCR. The table records 100,000 to 150,000 clones, roughly 90% of them present only once. Sample: blood. The receptors shown here come from a young man in good health. The CDR3 runs from the conserved cysteine through the conserved F or W. D genes are given only for firm matches. Rows may omit the clone size; those that give it use once, few, many or a size class.

TRBJ1-1,16,-,-,TRBV15,CATTPEKGVGYTEAFF,TGTGCCACCACTCCGGAAAAGGGGGTTGGATACACTGAAGCTTTCTTT
TRBJ1-2,15,-,-,TRBV6-5,CASSYLDRFGGGYTF,TGTGCCAGCAGTTACCTAGACAGGTTTGGGGGCGGCTACACCTTC
TRBJ1-1,14,-,-,TRBV6-5,CASSYSGVNTEAFF,TGTGCCAGCAGTTACTCTGGAGTGAACACTGAAGCTTTCTTT
TRBJ2-7,14,-,TRBD1,TRBV5-6,CASSLGVRGYEQYF,TGTGCCAGCAGCTTGGGGGTCAGGGGGTACGAGCAGTACTTC
TRBJ2-1,16,-,TRBD2,TRBV9,CASSALAGGPNNEQFF,TGTGCCAGCAGCGCACTAGCGGGGGGGCCTAACAATGAGCAGTTCTTC
TRBJ2-7,12,once,-,TRBV25-1,CASSVGGAEQYF,TGTGCCAGCAGTGTGGGGGGAGCCGAGCAGTACTTC
TRBJ1-3,13,-,-,TRBV3-1/TRBV3-2,CASSHSSGNTIYF,TGTGCCAGCAGCCACTCCTCTGGAAACACCATATATTTT
TRBJ2-1,17,-,-,TRBV5-6,CASSELVRDGAYNEQFF,TGTGCCAGCAGCGAACTAGTCCGGGACGGCGCCTACAATGAGCAGTTCTTC
TRBJ1-2,14,-,-,TRBV5-4,CASSLIQGQDGYTF,TGTGCCAGCAGCTTGATCCAGGGGCAAGATGGCTACACCTTC
TRBJ2-3,12,once,-,TRBV25-1,CASSEIADTQYF,TGTGCCAGCAGTGAAATTGCAGATACGCAGTATTTT
TRBJ2-5,14,-,TRBD1,TRBV24-1,CATSDTGGSKTQYF,TGTGCCACCAGTGATACAGGGGGCTCGAAGACCCAGTACTTC
TRBJ2-5,16,-,-,TRBV4-2,CASSQDKDPNGETQYF,TGTGCCAGCAGCCAAGATAAAGATCCCAACGGTGAGACCCAGTACTTC
TRBJ2-2,16,-,-,TRBV5-1,CASSLGQGENTGELFF,TGCGCCAGCAGCTTGGGTCAGGGTGAGAACACCGGGGAGCTGTTTTTT
TRBJ1-1,12,-,-,TRBV6-5,CASRGSSTEAFF,TGTGCCAGCAGAGGGTCCAGCACTGAAGCTTTCTTT
TRBJ1-3,14,-,TRBD1,TRBV9,CASTGTGTGNTIYF,TGTGCCAGCACCGGGACAGGGACTGGAAACACCATATATTTT
TRBJ1-1,12,-,-,TRBV6-5,CASSYSGTRAFF,TGTGCCAGCAGTTACTCGGGGACGAGAGCTTTCTTT
TRBJ1-4,15,-,TRBD1,TRBV10-1,CASSSRQGVKGKLFF,TGCGCCAGCAGTTCTAGACAGGGGGTAAAGGGAAAACTGTTTTTT
TRBJ2-5,14,few,TRBD2,TRBV28,CASRRTSGANTQYF,TGTGCCAGCAGGAGGACTAGCGGGGCCAATACCCAGTACTTC
TRBJ2-7,16,once,-,TRBV27,CASNPLRASTGYEQYF,TGTGCCAGCAACCCGCTCCGGGCTAGCACGGGCTACGAGCAGTACTTC
TRBJ2-2,11,-,-,TRBV3-1/TRBV3-2,CASSQTGELFF,TGTGCCAGCAGCCAGACCGGGGAGCTGTTTTTT
TRBJ2-1,15,once,-,TRBV7-3,CASSLGATSYNEQFF,TGTGCCAGCAGCTTAGGGGCTACCTCCTACAATGAGCAGTTCTTC
TRBJ1-2,13,-,-,TRBV10-3,CAISEQVLYGYTF,TGTGCCATCAGTGAGCAGGTATTGTATGGCTACACCTTC
TRBJ1-6,17,-,TRBD1,TRBV5-5,CASSPQGARRFNSPLHF,TGTGCCAGCAGCCCTCAGGGGGCGCGAAGGTTTAATTCACCCCTCCACTTT
TRBJ1-1,12,-,-,TRBV5-1,CASSAPVGGAFF,TGCGCCAGCAGCGCCCCGGTGGGGGGAGCTTTCTTT
TRBJ2-1,15,once,-,TRBV5-1,CASSFVGSSYNEQFF,TGCGCCAGCAGCTTTGTGGGGAGCTCCTACAATGAGCAGTTCTTC
TRBJ2-2,12,-,-,TRBV9,CASSSEAGELFF,TGTGCCAGCAGCAGCGAGGCCGGGGAGCTGTTTTTT
TRBJ2-3,15,-,-,TRBV6-2/TRBV6-3,CASSYSGLLTDTQYF,TGTGCCAGCAGTTACTCGGGACTCCTTACAGATACGCAGTATTTT
TRBJ2-5,15,-,TRBD2,TRBV11-2,CASSLGLAGRETQYF,TGTGCCAGCAGCTTGGGACTAGCGGGGAGGGAGACCCAGTACTTC
TRBJ2-3,21,-,TRBD2,TRBV7-6,CASSSIAWTSGGKSARNTQYF,TGTGCCAGCAGCTCCATCGCCTGGACTAGCGGGGGGAAATCAGCACGGAACACGCAGTATTTT
TRBJ1-2,14,-,-,TRBV10-1,CASSPCKAAYGYTF,TGCGCCAGCAGTCCCTGTAAGGCCGCATATGGCTACACCTTC
TRBJ1-1,16,-,-,TRBV4-1,CASSLIPQGMNTEAFF,TGCGCCAGCAGCCTAATACCCCAGGGGATGAACACTGAAGCTTTCTTT
TRBJ1-6,15,-,-,TRBV9,CASSVGTGTNSPLHF,TGTGCCAGCAGCGTAGGAACAGGGACGAATTCACCCCTCCACTTT
TRBJ2-3,13,-,-,TRBV2,CASSVADEDTQYF,TGTGCCAGCAGTGTTGCGGATGAAGATACGCAGTATTTT
TRBJ2-3,18,-,TRBD2,TRBV9,CASSALAGGPERTDTQYF,TGTGCCAGCAGCGCCCTAGCGGGGGGGCCCGAACGCACAGATACGCAGTATTTT
TRBJ1-1,11,-,-,TRBV29-1,CSVGRVTEAFF,TGCAGCGTTGGAAGGGTAACTGAAGCTTTCTTT
TRBJ2-2,16,-,-,TRBV4-1,CASSQPGVGTTGELFF,TGCGCCAGCAGCCAACCCGGCGTGGGTACGACCGGGGAGCTGTTTTTT
TRBJ2-1,15,few,TRBD2,TRBV6-4,CASSPTSGNYNEQFF,TGTGCCAGCAGTCCGACTAGCGGCAACTACAATGAGCAGTTCTTC
TRBJ2-1,15,-,TRBD1,TRBV11-2,CASSTRQGAYNEQFF,TGTGCCAGCAGCACCCGACAGGGGGCCTACAATGAGCAGTTCTTC
TRBJ2-3,15,-,-,TRBV19,CASSPGWKGTDTQYF,TGTGCCAGTAGTCCGGGGTGGAAAGGCACAGATACGCAGTATTTT
TRBJ2-1,17,-,-,TRBV6-1,CASSAFEGGARYNEQFF,TGTGCCAGCAGTGCATTTGAAGGGGGGGCCCGGTACAATGAGCAGTTCTTC
TRBJ1-3,14,-,-,TRBV28,CASSARPSGNTIYF,TGTGCCAGCAGCGCCCGACCCTCTGGAAACACCATATATTTT
TRBJ2-5,13,-,-,TRBV9,CASSVADQETQYF,TGTGCCAGCAGCGTAGCTGACCAAGAGACCCAGTACTTC
TRBJ2-2,18,-,TRBD1,TRBV10-2,CASSEIGDRGGYTGELFF,TGCGCCAGCAGTGAGATTGGGGACAGGGGTGGGTACACCGGGGAGCTGTTTTTT
TRBJ1-6,14,once,-,TRBV28,CASSVGGENSPLHF,TGTGCCAGCAGCGTTGGGGGCGAGAATTCACCCCTCCACTTT
TRBJ2-7,16,-,TRBD2,TRBV18,CASSPPSPSGSYEQYF,TGTGCCAGCTCACCTCCGTCCCCTAGCGGGTCCTACGAGCAGTACTTC
TRBJ1-5,12,-,-,TRBV2,CASSEAGQPQHF,TGTGCCAGCAGTGAAGCTGGTCAGCCCCAGCATTTT
TRBJ2-1,11,-,-,TRBV12-3/TRBV12-4,CASSYSDEQFF,TGTGCCAGCAGTTACAGCGATGAGCAGTTCTTC
TRBJ2-7,14,-,-,TRBV18,CASSKGQDAYEQYF,TGTGCCAGCTCAAAGGGGCAGGACGCCTACGAGCAGTACTTC
TRBJ2-7,14,-,-,TRBV3-1/TRBV3-2,CASSQVQGNYEQYF,TGTGCCAGCAGCCAAGTCCAGGGAAACTACGAGCAGTACTTC